This T cell receptor beta chain was found in a study of cytomegalovirus exposure and HLA in healthy donors. The CDR3 is made up of 12 amino acids. Germline V lookup: CDR1 MDHEN, CDR2 SYDVKM. V was clipped by 7 bases and J by 4 bases; unmatched bases: 1. This clone was recorded a few times. This PCR relied on a set of 60 Vbeta primers and 13 Jbeta primers. Repertoires were generated with immunoSEQ multiplex PCR, while TCRdb's copy carries only in-frame clones and drops some. This table holds more than 110,000 clones, 70% to 85% found once. Sequences were obtained from PBMCs. This clonotype originated in a man aged 25 to 40 in good health and CMV-seropositive. J is TRBJ2-7 and V is TRBV28; TRBD1 aligns across 10 bases. In DNA form, the CDR3 reads TGTGCCAGCAAGGGACAGGGGTACGAGCAGTACTTC. Translated: CASKGQGYEQYF.